The clone carrying this TCR beta chain has a handful of counts. Antigen unknown. These data come from a study of T-cell reconstitution after alpha-beta-depleted transplantation in children. General study results and limits: By one year post-transplant, T-cell counts and diversity largely arose from T cells that were newly produced. Where some patients showed high TCRbeta diversity at day 60, it came from recipient T cells and thymic progenitors that had survived. It was reported that alpha-beta T cells came from several hundred expanded graft clones (about two months after transplant).

TCRbeta library preparation incorporated unique molecular identifiers. TCRdb re-called the PCR reads with MiXCR, one entry per CDR3 protein. The repertoire holds almost 600,000 distinct CDR3 sequences, with 27% as singletons. Germline V CDR1 and CDR2: SGHRS, YFSETQ. The CDR3 length is 15 residues. V was cut by 2 bases and J by 5 bases, with 16 bases left in between. The chain uses TRBV5-1 and TRBJ1-2, with no clear D. This receptor was taken from a boy under two years old with Wiskott-Aldrich syndrome, due to receive a stem cell transplant. Specimen: PBMCs, collected before TCRalphabeta/CD19-depleted stem cell transplant. The DNA of the CDR3 is TGCGCCAGCAGCTTAGGCCAGCCCATTAGTTATGGCTACACCTTC. It yields the protein CASSLGQPISYGYTF.